The next 20 T cell receptor beta chains were all read from a single sample in a study of shared clonotypes between healthy human individuals. Sequencing was performed with immunoSEQ multiplex PCR; in TCRdb, only in-frame clones are kept and a portion is missing. The sample includes over a million clones, 70% to 80% of them seen just once. The sequencing input was memory CD4+ T cells from PBMCs. Subset defined: CD45RA-negative fraction. The receptors stem from a young man in good health. Some clones in this sample may be carry-over from other donors' samples.

The chain joins TRBV28 to TRBJ2-7; 9 nucleotides align to TRBD2. The CDR3 length is 16 residues. Per the germline V gene, CDR1 is MDHEN and CDR2 is SYDVKM. V shed 2 bases, J shed 2 bases, and the junction held 7 bases outside the gene matches. CDR3 nucleotides: TGTGCCAGCAGTTTAAGGGTGGCGGGAGGGGCCTACGAGCAGTACTTC. Amino acid sequence: CASSLRVAGGAYEQYF.

This clone was counted once. This sequence joins TRBV28 and TRBJ1-2; a possible D gene is TRBD1 (5 bases). Germline assignment: CDR1 MDHEN and CDR2 SYDVKM. The CDR3 runs 11 residues. Trimming shortened V by 8 bases and J by 5 bases, and 9 bases separated the two germline ends. CDR3 in DNA: TGTGCCAGCGTGGGGGTTTATGGCTACACCTTC. This encodes CASVGVYGYTF.

This sequence joins TRBV7-3 and TRBJ2-4; no reliable D call. Germline-derived CDR1 and CDR2 are SGHTA and FQGTGA. The V end was cut by 6 bases, the J end by 0 bases, with 12 bases between. CDR3 length equals 15 residues. CDR3 coding DNA: TGTGCCAGCAGTACCTCAGGATTAGCCAAAAACATTCAGTACTTC. It yields the protein CASSTSGLAKNIQYF.

The chain uses TRBV2 and TRBJ2-7, with a tentative D call TRBD1 (7 bases). Deletions cut 4 bases from V and 0 bases from J, with 16 bases between. Germline lookup yields CDR1 SNHLY and CDR2 FYNNEI. This CDR3 is built from 16 residues. The CDR3 sequence: CASSVTAGQSSYEQYF. The CDR3 DNA reads as TGTGCCAGCAGTGTGACGGCGGGACAGTCCTCCTACGAGCAGTACTTC. Combining the CDR3 with reference TRBV2 and TRBJ2-7 gives the whole variable domain EPEVTQTPSHQVTQMGQEVILRCVPISNHLYFYWYRQILGQKVEFLVSFYNNEISEKSEIFDDQFSVERPDGSNFTLKIRSTKLEDSAMYFCASSVTAGQSSYEQYFGPGTRLTVT.

On this clone: Other DNA variants within this sample encode the same CDR3. The chain recombines TRBV7-9 with TRBJ2-3; D not resolved. V was pared by 5 bases and J by 0 bases, with 3 bases between. In germline, CDR1 is SEHNR, CDR2 FQNEAQ (reference sequence). The CDR3 spans 12 residues. CDR3: CASSDSTDTQYF. In DNA form, the CDR3 reads TGTGCCAGCAGCGATAGCACAGATACGCAGTATTTT.

V gene TRBV30 combines with J gene TRBJ1-1; TRBD1 might be the D (5 bases). The V end lost 4 bases, the J end lost 6 bases, and 21 bases lay between the germline ends. Germline loops: CDR1 GTSNPN, CDR2 SVGIG (reference sequence). The CDR3 spans 15 residues. The DNA of the CDR3 is TGTGCCTGGACTCAACAGCAGGGTCGCCAGGCTGAAGCTTTCTTT. Amino acid sequence: CAWTQQQGRQAEAFF.

The J gene is TRBJ1-6, the V gene TRBV5-6, with unresolved D. This CDR3 has 15 residues. The V gene's germline CDR1 is SGHDT and CDR2 YYEEEE. V was trimmed by 1 base and J by 6 bases, leaving 11 bases between them. The CDR3 region has the DNA TGTGCCAGCAGCTTGTTCGGCTCTAGTAATTCACCCCTCCACTTT. Translated: CASSLFGSSNSPLHF.

The rearrangement joins TRBV7-2 to TRBJ1-2; 8 nucleotides agree with TRBD1. The CDR3 is made up of 15 amino acids. Losses at the gene ends were 1 base for V and 4 bases for J; bases not matched to a gene: 5. CDR1 SGHTA and CDR2 FQGNSA come from the germline V gene. The DNA for the CDR3 is TGTGCCAGCAGCTTAGGAGGGACAGGAGGCTATGGCTACACCTTC. Translating it yields CASSLGGTGGYGYTF.

V and J are TRBV7-2 and TRBJ2-1; D not certain. Germline CDR1 and CDR2: SGHTA and FQGNSA. This CDR3 is built from 11 residues. The V end lost 10 bases, the J end lost 6 bases, and 10 bases lay between the germline ends. The CDR3 loop reads CATTWGNEQFF. CDR3 sequence (DNA): TGTGCCACTACGTGGGGCAATGAGCAGTTCTTC.

The chain is built from TRBV15 and TRBJ2-5, with a weak D call TRBD2 (7 bases). This CDR3 comprises 13 residues. Germline V gene data show CDR1 as LNHNV and CDR2 as YYDKDF (reference sequence). V lost 4 bases and J 4 bases, leaving 10 bases between the germline ends. The CDR3 spells CATSIGGRETQYF. The CDR3 DNA reads as TGTGCCACCAGCATCGGGGGGCGAGAGACCCAGTACTTC.

V is TRBV27 and J is TRBJ2-1, with D tentatively TRBD2 (5 bases). CDR3 length: 12 amino acids. Germline values: CDR1 MNHEY, CDR2 SMNVEV (reference sequence). V lost 8 bases, J lost 3 bases, and 8 bases lay in between. CDR3 loop: CASRRDYNEQFF. Written as DNA, the CDR3 is TGTGCCAGCCGCCGGGACTACAATGAGCAGTTCTTC.

The chain employs TRBV30 and TRBJ1-3; no firm D call. CDR3 size: 15 residues. CDR1 and CDR2 from the germline V gene are GTSNPN and SVGIG (reference sequence). The germline V and J ends were trimmed by 8 bases and 0 bases, with 17 bases remaining between them. CDR3 nucleotides: TGTGCCCACGCGGTAACCAGGCTCTCTGGAAACACCATATATTTT. This sequence encodes CAHAVTRLSGNTIYF.

CDR3 sequence (DNA): TGTGCCAGCAGCCAAGAGCTGAACAGGGTTTTGAGCACAGATACGCAGTATTTT. Its protein product is CASSQELNRVLSTDTQYF. The V call is TRBV4-2, the J call TRBJ2-3; perhaps TRBD1 as D (6 bases). Germline CDR1 reads LGHNA; CDR2 reads YNFKEQ. CDR3 length equals 18 residues. The V gene lost 0 bases and the J gene lost 0 bases, with 16 bases spanning the gap.

V is TRBV14 and J is TRBJ2-5, with 8 bases that match TRBD1. Trimming removed 4 bases from V and 5 bases from J; junction bases left unmatched: 6. Germline CDR1 and CDR2: SGHDN and FVKESK. The CDR3 runs to 14 residues. Here the CDR3 DNA reads TGTGCCAGCAGCCGGACAGGGCCTCGGGAGACCCAGTACTTC. Its translation: CASSRTGPRETQYF.

This clone has more than one count but fewer than ten. The chain links TRBV2 to TRBJ1-5; TRBD1 matches 9 bases. Germline-derived CDR1 and CDR2 are SNHLY and FYNNEI. V was pared by 6 bases and J by 6 bases, with 6 bases of the junction left unmatched. This CDR3 region has 14 residues. In DNA form, the CDR3 reads TGTGCCAGCAGCGGGACAGGGCAAAGTCAGCCCCAGCATTTT. It specifies CASSGTGQSQPQHF.

This clone was recorded once. The chain joins TRBV7-8 to TRBJ2-5, with 7 positions matching TRBD2. With V trimmed by 4 bases and J by 4 bases, 12 bases remained unmatched. This CDR3 is 16 amino acids long. The germline V gene has CDR1 SGHVS and CDR2 FQNEAQ. The CDR3 loop reads CASSSKYRGEGETQYF. DNA of the CDR3: TGTGCCAGCAGCTCGAAATATCGCGGGGAGGGAGAGACCCAGTACTTC.

The V and J genes are TRBV29-1 and TRBJ1-1; a weak D match, TRBD1 (5 bases). This CDR3 contains 12 residues. Germline-derived CDR1 and CDR2 are SQVTM and ANQGSEA. Between the trimmed V and J ends, which lost 4 bases and 5 bases, there was a span of 11 bases. CDR3 sequence: CSVAGGVTEAFF. DNA for the CDR3: TGCAGCGTTGCCGGGGGGGTTACTGAAGCTTTCTTT.

V gene TRBV27 combines with J gene TRBJ2-7, with 10 bases identical to TRBD1. With 4 bases clipped from V and 2 bases from J, the junction kept 5 bases outside the gene matches. CDR1 and CDR2 from the germline V gene are MNHEY and SMNVEV (reference sequence). The CDR3 consists of 15 residues. The CDR3 bases are TGTGCCAGCAGTTGGAAGGGACAGGGGCCCTACGAGCAGTACTTC. Translation gives CASSWKGQGPYEQYF.

The gene calls are TRBV6-1 and TRBJ2-7, with TRBD1 identical over 7 bases. This CDR3 region has 11 residues. Looked up from germline, CDR1 is MNHNS and CDR2 is SASEGT. The J segment lost 6 bases and the V segment lost 7 bases, leaving 3 bases of the junction unmatched. The CDR3 sequence: CASKGGSEQYF. The CDR3 DNA follows: TGTGCCAGCAAAGGGGGCAGCGAGCAGTACTTC.

The V call is TRBV5-1, the J call TRBJ1-5, with D unclear. Germline values: CDR1 SGHRS, CDR2 YFSETQ. This CDR3 is built from 13 residues. Trimming removed 2 bases at V and 6 bases at J, with 9 bases between. As DNA, the CDR3 is TGCGCCAGCAGCTTACAGTCGGGTCAGCCCCAGCATTTT. As protein: CASSLQSGQPQHF.